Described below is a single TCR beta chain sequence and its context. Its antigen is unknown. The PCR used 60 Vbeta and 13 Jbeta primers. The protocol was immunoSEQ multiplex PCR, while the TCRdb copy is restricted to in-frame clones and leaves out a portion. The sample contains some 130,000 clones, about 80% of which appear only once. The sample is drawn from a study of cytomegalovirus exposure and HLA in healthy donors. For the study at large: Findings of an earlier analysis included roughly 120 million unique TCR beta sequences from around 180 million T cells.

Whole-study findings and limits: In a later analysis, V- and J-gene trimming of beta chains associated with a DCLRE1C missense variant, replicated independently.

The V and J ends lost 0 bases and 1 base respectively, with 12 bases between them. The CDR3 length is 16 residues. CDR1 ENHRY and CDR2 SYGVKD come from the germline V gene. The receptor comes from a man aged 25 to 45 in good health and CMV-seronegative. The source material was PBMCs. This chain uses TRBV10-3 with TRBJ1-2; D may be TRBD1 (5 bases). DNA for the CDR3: TGTGCCATCAGTGAGTCATCGACAGAGAATAACTATGGCTACACCTTC. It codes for CAISESSTENNYGYTF.